Presented here are 26 T cell receptor beta chains from one specimen sequenced in a study of CD8 T cells in ankylosing spondylitis. Study-wide results and caveats: A motif in TCR beta, a set of under 10 highly homologous variants, appeared characteristic of ankylosing spondylitis blood.

TCRdb passed the 5' RACE reads through MiXCR, listing each CDR3 protein once. The profile shows about 450,000 distinct CDR3 sequences, more than 25% of them singletons. Their antigens are not known. The sample taken for sequencing was blood, either unsorted or a sorted T cell fraction (not recorded which). Receptors originate from a male donor with ankylosing spondylitis.

This sequence joins TRBV19 and TRBJ1-1; 10 bases are shared with TRBD1. In germline, CDR1 is LNHDA, CDR2 SQIVND (reference sequence). V lost 2 bases and J lost 1; bases outside the gene matches: 1. The CDR3 sequence is 15 residues long. The CDR3 nucleotides are TGTGCCAGTAGTATACGGGACAGGGGGAACACTGAAGCTTTCTTT. It translates to CASSIRDRGNTEAFF.

This chain links TRBV24-1 with TRBJ1-2; 9 bases are shared with TRBD1. The germline gives CDR1 KGHDR, CDR2 SFDVKD. Unmatched junction bases numbered 12, after V lost 3 bases and J lost 8 bases. There are 16 residues in the CDR3. DNA of the CDR3: TGTGCCACCAGTGATACCAGGACAGGGGAGGCAAGCGGCTACACCTTC. Encoded protein: CATSDTRTGEASGYTF.

The chain recombines TRBV5-5 with TRBJ1-6, with 7 positions matching TRBD1. V gave up 1 base and J gave up 5 bases; unmatched junction bases: 3. CDR1 and CDR2 (germline): SGHKS, YYEKEE (reference sequence). This CDR3 region has 15 residues. The CDR3 bases are TGTGCCAGCAGCTTGAGTACAGGGGATAATTCACCCCTCCACTTT. This encodes CASSLSTGDNSPLHF.

This clonotype has just a few counts. The genes are TRBV20-1 and TRBJ2-1; D tentatively reads TRBD1 or TRBD2 (5 bases each). The CDR3 is 16 residues long. V was cut by 4 bases and J by 7 bases, with 23 bases left in between. Germline V gene data show CDR1 as DFQATT and CDR2 as SNEGSKA (reference sequence). The CDR3, as DNA: TGCAGTGCTATCTCACCAGGTGGGGGATTGGAAAATGAGCAGTTCTTC. Amino acid sequence: CSAISPGGGLENEQFF.

This clonotype has a handful of counts. The rearrangement uses TRBV24-1 and TRBJ2-3; D may correspond to TRBD1 or TRBD2 (6 bases each). The CDR3 contains 16 residues. V dropped 5 bases and J dropped 6 bases, with 20 bases sitting between them. From germline, CDR1 is KGHDR and CDR2 SFDVKD. CDR3: CATSGGAKESMDTQYF. CDR3 sequence (DNA): TGTGCCACCAGTGGGGGGGCGAAGGAGTCCATGGATACGCAGTATTTT.

This clonotype turned up a few times. The CDR3 region is CASRRTSGDTDTQYF. CDR3 sequence (DNA): TGTGCCAGCAGACGGACTAGCGGAGACACAGATACGCAGTATTTT. The rearrangement links TRBV7-8 to TRBJ2-3, with 10 bases identical to TRBD2. The CDR3 runs to 15 residues. V trimming: 6 bases; J trimming: 2 bases; junction bases outside the gene matches: 5. Germline CDR1 reads SGHVS; CDR2 reads FQNEAQ. The variable domain in full, completed from reference TRBV7-8 and TRBJ2-3, reads GAGVSQSPRYKVAKRGQDVALRCDPISGHVSLFWYQQALGQGPEFLTYFQNEAQLDKSGLPSDRFFAERPEGSVSTLKIQRTQQEDSAVYLCASRRTSGDTDTQYFGPGTRLTVL.

This clonotype occurred a few times. The chain links TRBV5-1 to TRBJ2-7; 7 bases match TRBD1. This CDR3 is 12 amino acids long. The germline V gene encodes CDR1 SGHRS and CDR2 YFSETQ. V dropped 4 bases and J dropped 6; count of bases not matched to a gene: 4. The CDR3 nucleotides are TGCGCCAGCAGCGTTACAGGGGTCGAGCAGTACTTC. This codes for CASSVTGVEQYF.

This clonotype appeared a few times. The rearrangement uses TRBV5-6 and TRBJ2-1, with D hard to call. CDR3 size: 12 residues. CDR1 SGHDT and CDR2 YYEEEE come from the germline V gene. V was clipped by 5 bases and J by 8 bases, with 11 bases between them. The CDR3 coding sequence is TGTGCCAGCAGTCTCGGGCTCTATGAGCAGTTCTTC. It encodes CASSLGLYEQFF.

The rearrangement links TRBV30 to TRBJ2-1, with D maybe TRBD1 (8 bases). With 1 base removed from V and 6 bases from J, the gap between germline ends came to 13 bases. Per germline, CDR1 GTSNPN and CDR2 SVGIG (reference sequence). The CDR3 spans 14 residues. This CDR3 reads CAWSANRGGNEQFF. The CDR3 bases are TGTGCCTGGAGTGCCAACAGGGGGGGCAATGAGCAGTTCTTC.

The chain joins TRBV4-2 to TRBJ2-1; 8 bases map to TRBD2. The CDR3 totals 16 residues. The V gene end was trimmed by 1 base and the J gene end by 8 bases; junction bases not matched to a gene: 10. Per the germline V gene, CDR1 is LGHNA and CDR2 is YNFKEQ. In nucleotides, the CDR3 is TGTGCCAGCAGCCAAGGTGAGGTAGCGGGAAGAGATGAGCAGTTCTTC. Translated: CASSQGEVAGRDEQFF.

The genes are TRBV18 and TRBJ2-1, with 11 bases aligning to TRBD1. The CDR3 is made up of 15 amino acids. Germline CDR1 is KGHSH and CDR2 is LQKENI. V lost 2 bases and J lost 5; bases outside the gene matches: 2. DNA of the CDR3: TGTGCCAGCTCACCAGGGACAGGGGGGAACAATGAGCAGTTCTTC. It is translated as CASSPGTGGNNEQFF.

This clonotype was detected a few times. The CDR3 DNA reads as TGCAGTGCTCAGACAGGGGAAGAGACCCAGTACTTC. Translated, it gives CSAQTGEETQYF. The rearrangement joins TRBV20-1 to TRBJ2-5; 8 positions match TRBD1. Germline CDR1 and CDR2: DFQATT and SNEGSKA (reference sequence). Trimming cost V 5 bases and J 3 bases; bases outside gene matches: 2. The CDR3 is made up of 12 amino acids.

This clonotype was observed a handful of times. The chain uses TRBV10-3 and TRBJ2-2, with TRBD1 identical over 11 bases. Germline V lookup: CDR1 ENHRY, CDR2 SYGVKD. The CDR3 runs to 14 residues. Unmatched junction bases numbered 6, after V lost 10 bases and J lost 5 bases. CDR3 sequence: CANSGTGGTGELFF. The CDR3 bases are TGTGCCAACTCCGGGACAGGGGGAACCGGGGAGCTGTTTTTT.

The chain joins TRBV19 to TRBJ2-1; D gene ambiguous. Germline CDR1 reads LNHDA; CDR2 reads SQIVND (reference sequence). Trimming left V 8 bases short and J 8 bases short, with 16 bases between. CDR3 length: 13 residues. CDR3 in amino acids: CASLSTVSDEQFF. CDR3 in DNA: TGTGCCAGTTTATCGACGGTCTCCGATGAGCAGTTCTTC.

Only a few counts were recorded for this clonotype. This chain's CDR3 is CSASSGRAGELFF. Here the CDR3 DNA reads TGCAGTGCTTCTAGCGGGAGAGCCGGGGAGCTGTTTTTT. The chain has TRBV20-1 and TRBJ2-2; 10 nucleotides align to TRBD2. With 5 bases clipped from V and 6 bases from J, the junction kept 3 bases outside the gene matches. The germline CDR1 and CDR2 sequences are DFQATT and SNEGSKA (reference sequence). There are 13 residues in the CDR3.

The table lists this clonotype with many counts. This chain uses TRBV12-3 or TRBV12-4 with TRBJ2-5; no clear D. V gave up 5 bases and J gave up 3 bases, with 4 bases separating them. This CDR3 has 11 residues. Written as DNA, the CDR3 is TGTGCCAGCAGTCGGGAAGAGACCCAGTACTTC. Translating it yields CASSREETQYF.

V is TRBV20-1 and J is TRBJ2-1; D is undetermined. The V end lost 5 bases, the J end lost 3 bases, and 5 bases lay between the germline ends. This CDR3 has 11 residues. The germline V gene has CDR1 DFQATT and CDR2 SNEGSKA (reference sequence). The CDR3, as DNA: TGCAGTGCTGCGTTCTACAATGAGCAGTTCTTC. Protein: CSAAFYNEQFF.

V and J are TRBV5-1 and TRBJ2-1; D unresolved. The CDR3 length is 14 residues. The V and J ends lost 7 bases and 0 bases respectively, with 11 bases between them. Germline V gives CDR1 SGHRS, CDR2 YFSETQ. The CDR3 region is CASALVSSYNEQFF. CDR3 nucleotides: TGCGCCAGCGCCCTTGTTAGCTCCTACAATGAGCAGTTCTTC.

Ten or more counts support this clonotype. The chain recombines TRBV3-1 with TRBJ2-3; the D is unclear. The CDR3 runs to 14 residues. The V gene lost 5 bases and the J gene lost 2 bases, with 11 bases spanning the gap. Germline loops: CDR1 LGHDT, CDR2 YNNKEL (reference sequence). In DNA, the CDR3 is TGTGCCAGCAGCTGGAGCGACTTCACAGATACGCAGTATTTT. Translating gives CASSWSDFTDTQYF.

The gene calls are TRBV5-1 and TRBJ1-2; perhaps TRBD1 as D (5 bases). The CDR3 extends over 13 amino acids. The V end was cut by 3 bases, the J end by 3 bases, with 9 bases between. Germline CDR1 is SGHRS and CDR2 is YFSETQ. The CDR3 DNA follows: TGCGCCAGCAGCTCCAGGGTTGACTATGGCTACACCTTC. It specifies CASSSRVDYGYTF.

The chain couples TRBV7-6 to TRBJ2-1, with 10 bases matching TRBD2. With V trimmed by 1 base and J by 5 bases, 17 bases remained unmatched. The germline V gene has CDR1 SGHVS and CDR2 FNYEAQ. The CDR3 runs 20 residues. CDR3 sequence (DNA): TGTGCCAGCAGCTTAGTAGTGGATCCCCCTAGCGGGAGTCGGAACAATGAGCAGTTCTTC. It specifies CASSLVVDPPSGSRNNEQFF.

A few counts support this clonotype. The chain couples TRBV12-3 or TRBV12-4 to TRBJ2-1, with 8 positions matching TRBD2. Losses at the gene ends were 7 bases for V and 6 bases for J; bases not matched to a gene: 5. CDR3 length: 13 residues. Written as DNA, the CDR3 is TGTGCCAGCACCAAAGGACTAGCCAATGAGCAGTTCTTC. Translation gives CASTKGLANEQFF.

This sequence joins TRBV11-2 and TRBJ2-2; 9 bases are a match to TRBD2. The V gene end was trimmed by 3 bases and the J gene end by 3 bases; junction bases not matched to a gene: 2. Germline V gene data show CDR1 as SGHAT and CDR2 as FQNNGV. This CDR3 region has 15 residues. CDR3 sequence reads: CASSLGTSYTGELFF. As DNA, the CDR3 is TGTGCCAGCAGCTTGGGGACTAGCTACACCGGGGAGCTGTTTTTT.

This rearrangement joins TRBV5-6 to TRBJ2-1; no reliable D call. Germline values: CDR1 SGHDT, CDR2 YYEEEE. V lost 3 bases and J lost 4, with 17 bases in between. This CDR3 has 16 residues. The CDR3 nucleotides read TGTGCCAGCAGCTCCCCCAGTGGCCGCTTTTACAATGAGCAGTTCTTC. It translates to CASSSPSGRFYNEQFF.

This clonotype showed up just a few times. This chain joins TRBV20-1 and TRBJ2-2, with 8 bases matching TRBD1. CDR1 DFQATT and CDR2 SNEGSKA come from the germline V gene (reference sequence). The CDR3 runs 16 residues. Trimming at V came to 1 base and at J to 1 base, leaving 5 bases not matched to a gene. The CDR3 reads CSARGPGQENTGELFF. The CDR3 coding sequence is TGCAGTGCTAGAGGTCCGGGACAGGAGAACACCGGGGAGCTGTTTTTT.

At least ten counts were recorded for this clonotype. V and J are TRBV12-3 or TRBV12-4 and TRBJ2-4; D call uncertain. The CDR3 spans 17 residues. V was pared by 3 bases and J by 1 base, with 16 bases between. The CDR3 bases are TGTGCCAGCAGTTTGAACAGCCTATATGGGGCCAAAAACATTCAGTACTTC. Translated: CASSLNSLYGAKNIQYF.